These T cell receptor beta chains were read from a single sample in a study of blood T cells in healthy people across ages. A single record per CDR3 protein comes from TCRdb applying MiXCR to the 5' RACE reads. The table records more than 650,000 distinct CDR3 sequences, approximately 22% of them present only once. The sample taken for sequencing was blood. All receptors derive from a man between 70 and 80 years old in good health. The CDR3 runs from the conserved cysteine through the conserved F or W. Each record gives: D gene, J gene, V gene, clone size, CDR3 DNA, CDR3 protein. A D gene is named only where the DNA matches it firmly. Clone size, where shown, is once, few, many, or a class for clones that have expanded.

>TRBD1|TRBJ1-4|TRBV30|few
TGTGCCTGGAGTGTAGTATTCGGGACAGGAGAAAAACTGTTTTTT
CAWSVVFGTGEKLFF
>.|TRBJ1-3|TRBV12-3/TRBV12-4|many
TGTGCCAGCAGGCAGGAAGGGCTACTCTCTGGAAACACCATATATTTT
CASRQEGLLSGNTIYF
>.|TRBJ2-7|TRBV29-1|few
TGCAGCGTTACACTGACAGGTTCCTACGAGCAGTACTTC
CSVTLTGSYEQYF
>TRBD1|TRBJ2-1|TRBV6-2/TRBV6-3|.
TGTGCCAGCAGCGACAGGGCGACTGAGCAGTTCTTC
CASSDRATEQFF
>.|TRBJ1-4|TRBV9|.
TGTGCCAGCAGCGGCCACAGTGCAACTAATGAAAAACTGTTTTTT
CASSGHSATNEKLFF
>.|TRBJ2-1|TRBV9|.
TGTGCCAGCAGCGTAGCTACCTACAATGAGCAGTTCTTC
CASSVATYNEQFF
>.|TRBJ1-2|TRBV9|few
TGTGCCAGCAGCGTAGAGGGGGGTTCAAGCTATGGCTACACCTTC
CASSVEGGSSYGYTF
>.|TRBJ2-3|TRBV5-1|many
TGCGCCAGCAGCAGGCAGGGCTTGGCTACAGATACGCAGTATTTT
CASSRQGLATDTQYF
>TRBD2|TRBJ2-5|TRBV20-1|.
TGCAGTGCAAGTGGGACTAGCGGCGGAGAAGAGACCCAGTACTTC
CSASGTSGGEETQYF
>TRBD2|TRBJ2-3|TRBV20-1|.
TGCAGTGCTAGAGATCGAACAGGACTAGGGATCACAGATACGCAGTATTTT
CSARDRTGLGITDTQYF
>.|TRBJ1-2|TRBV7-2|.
TGTGCCAGCAGCCCCGCAGGGGACGGCTATGGCTACACCTTC
CASSPAGDGYGYTF
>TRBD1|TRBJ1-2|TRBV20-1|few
TGCAGTGCTAAGCCTCGGACAGGCCGGTTTGGCTACACCTTC
CSAKPRTGRFGYTF
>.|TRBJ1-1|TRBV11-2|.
TGTGCCAGCAGCCCGAGTACGTACACTGAAGCTTTCTTT
CASSPSTYTEAFF
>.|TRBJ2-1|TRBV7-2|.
TGTGCCAGCAGCTTAGGGCCAGGGGGGTACAATGAGCAGTTCTTC
CASSLGPGGYNEQFF
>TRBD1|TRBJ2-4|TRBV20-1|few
TGCAGTGCTCGGAGAGGGGTGGGAAGGGGGCCCAACATTCAGTACTTC
CSARRGVGRGPNIQYF
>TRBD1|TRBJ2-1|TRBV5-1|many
TGTGCCAGCAGTTTAGGACAGGGGAGTTACAATGAGCAGTTCTTC
CASSLGQGSYNEQFF
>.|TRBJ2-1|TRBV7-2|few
TGTGCCAGCAGCTTATGGACTTTATCTGAGCAGTTCTTC
CASSLWTLSEQFF
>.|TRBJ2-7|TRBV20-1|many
TGCAGTGCTAGACCGTCCTCCTACGAGCAGTACTTC
CSARPSSYEQYF
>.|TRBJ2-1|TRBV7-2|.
TGTGCCAGCAGCTTAGAGTCCAGGTACAATGAGCAGTTCTTC
CASSLESRYNEQFF
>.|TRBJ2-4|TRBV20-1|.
TGCAGTCCCGCTAGCCAGGCCAAAAACATTCAGTACTTC
CSPASQAKNIQYF
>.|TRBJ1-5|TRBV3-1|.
TGTGCCAGCAGCCAAGGTGTGGGGGCAACCCAGCCCCAGCATTTT
CASSQGVGATQPQHF
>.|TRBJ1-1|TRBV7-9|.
TGTGCCAGCAGCTCCTTAGTATTACTGAACACTGAAGCTTTCTTT
CASSSLVLLNTEAFF
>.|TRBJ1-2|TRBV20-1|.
TGCAGTGCCGGCATAGGGACTAACTATGGCTACACCTTC
CSAGIGTNYGYTF
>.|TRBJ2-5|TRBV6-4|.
TGTGCCAGACCTCAAGAGACCCAGTACTTC
CARPQETQYF
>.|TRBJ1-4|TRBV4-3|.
TGCGCCAGCAGCCAACCGACGAATGAAAAACTGTTTTTT
CASSQPTNEKLFF
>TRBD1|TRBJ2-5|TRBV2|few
TGTGCCAGCAGGAGGGACAGGACTCACCAAGAGACCCAGTACTTC
CASRRDRTHQETQYF